This T cell receptor beta chain was identified during a study of blood T cells in healthy people across ages. Combining a sample-barcoded 5' primer with a J-beta primer mix, a second PCR ran for roughly 7 to 12 cycles. TCRdb re-called the 5' RACE reads with MiXCR, one entry per CDR3 protein. The table shows 750,000 or so distinct CDR3 sequences, with about 25% occurring only once. V trimming: 4 bases; J trimming: 7 bases; junction bases outside the gene matches: 8. Germline V lookup: CDR1 DFQATT, CDR2 SNEGSKA (reference sequence). This CDR3 comprises 13 residues. This same sample was also part of a study on T cells of mothers and their children.

This rearrangement joins TRBV20-1 to TRBJ1-2, with 8 bases identical to TRBD1. The sample was blood. The sequence derives from a boy aged 5-17 years in good health. The DNA of the CDR3 is TGCAGTGCTACCTCGGACAGGGAATCTGGCTACACCTTC. Protein: CSATSDRESGYTF.